A selection of T cell receptor beta chains follows, all from one sample in a study of CD8 T cells in ankylosing spondylitis. One entry per CDR3 protein, called by TCRdb with MiXCR from the 5' RACE reads. Altogether 200,000 to 300,000 distinct CDR3 sequences are present, roughly 8.6% being singletons, with the ten largest covering nearly 7%. The sequenced material came from blood, either unsorted or a sorted T cell fraction (not recorded which). The receptors here all came from a male donor with ankylosing spondylitis or in good health (not recorded which). Both conserved end residues are part of each CDR3. Fields, in order: clone size, CDR3 length, D gene, J gene, V gene, CDR3 DNA, CDR3 protein. A D gene is named only where the DNA matches it firmly. Expanded clones are given a class, and other clones once, few, many or no size at all.

few	14	.	TRBJ1-1	TRBV5-5	TGTGCCAGCGGAGATCAGGGTCAGAACACTGAAGCTTTCTTT	CASGDQGQNTEAFF
many	12	.	TRBJ2-7	TRBV7-8	TGTGCCAGCAGCCCGACAGGCTACGAGCAGTACTTC	CASSPTGYEQYF
.	13	.	TRBJ1-3	TRBV20-1	TGCAGTGCTAGTTCCAGCCCGCGAAACACCATATATTTT	CSASSSPRNTIYF
.	17	TRBD2	TRBJ2-5	TRBV7-2	TGTGCCAGCAGCTTAGTGGGTAGTAGCGGGGGCGGAAAGACCCAGTACTTC	CASSLVGSSGGGKTQYF
many	12	.	TRBJ1-1	TRBV27	TGTGCCAGCAGAACAGGGTTCACTGAAGCTTTCTTT	CASRTGFTEAFF
few	13	.	TRBJ2-1	TRBV6-1	TGTGCCAGCAGTGACCCCCCCGACTCCCGGCAGTTCTTC	CASSDPPDSRQFF
.	14	TRBD1	TRBJ1-4	TRBV7-9	TGTGCCAGCAGCCCAAGCCGGGACAGGGAAAAACTGTTTTTT	CASSPSRDREKLFF
many	15	TRBD1	TRBJ1-5	TRBV20-1	TGCAGTGCCCCAGGGGGCGGTAATTCCAATCAGCCCCAGCATTTT	CSAPGGGNSNQPQHF
many	17	.	TRBJ2-6	TRBV5-1	TGCGCCAGCAGCTTGGACAGCTCGATCTCTGGGGCCAACGTCCTGACTTTC	CASSLDSSISGANVLTF
many	16	TRBD1	TRBJ1-1	TRBV5-1	TGCGCCAGCAGCGCCACGGGACAGGCGTCGGACACTGAAGCTTTCTTT	CASSATGQASDTEAFF
many	15	.	TRBJ2-2	TRBV10-3	TGTGCCATCAGTGGTCAGGGCTCTTTATCCGGGGAGCTGTTTTTT	CAISGQGSLSGELFF
many	13	.	TRBJ1-5	TRBV20-1	TGCAGTGCTACAGATACAGGGACTCAGCCCCAGCATTTT	CSATDTGTQPQHF
many	15	TRBD2	TRBJ2-5	TRBV7-3	TGTGCCAGCAGCTTAATAGCGGGGGTAAAAGAGACCCAGTACTTC	CASSLIAGVKETQYF
few	15	.	TRBJ2-7	TRBV3-1	TGTGCCAGCAGCCAAGATCCGGGCAGGACCTACGAGCAGTACTTC	CASSQDPGRTYEQYF
few	12	.	TRBJ1-2	TRBV20-1	TGCAGTGCCCTAGGGGGGCGGATTGGCTACACCTTC	CSALGGRIGYTF
many	14	TRBD2	TRBJ2-7	TRBV9	TGTGCCAGCAGCGTGGGACTAGCGGGAGTGGTGCAGTACTTC	CASSVGLAGVVQYF
many	13	TRBD1	TRBJ1-2	TRBV12-3/TRBV12-4	TGTGCCAGCAGTCCACAGGGGTCGTATGGCTACACCTTC	CASSPQGSYGYTF
many	14	.	TRBJ2-1	TRBV7-3	TGTGCCAGCAGCTTATCCGGGATGGACAATGAGCAGTTCTTC	CASSLSGMDNEQFF
few	16	TRBD2	TRBJ2-1	TRBV7-9	TGTGCCAGCAGCTCCGTACCTAGCGGGGGTTACAATGAGCAGTTCTTC	CASSSVPSGGYNEQFF
many	16	TRBD2	TRBJ2-4	TRBV9	TGTGCCAGCAGCCCCCGTCCACTAGCGGGGGGCAACATTCAGTACTTC	CASSPRPLAGGNIQYF
many	14	TRBD1	TRBJ1-5	TRBV5-6	TGTGCCAGCAGCTTGGGACAGGGTTATCAGCCCCAGCATTTT	CASSLGQGYQPQHF
few	16	TRBD2	TRBJ2-1	TRBV7-8	TGTGCCAGCAGCTTACGTGGGGCGGGGGGGCCTCATGAGCAGTTCTTC	CASSLRGAGGPHEQFF
.	15	TRBD1	TRBJ2-5	TRBV5-1	TGCGCCAGCACCGGTCAGGGGGCGCGGCAAGAGACCCAGTACTTC	CASTGQGARQETQYF
many	15	TRBD1	TRBJ2-7	TRBV7-9	TGTGCCAGCAGCTTAGCTCCCGGGACAGGTCTCCAGCAGTACTTC	CASSLAPGTGLQQYF
many	14	.	TRBJ2-5	TRBV7-9	TGTGCCAGCAGCTTCGGACCACGGGAGGAGACCCAGTACTTC	CASSFGPREETQYF
many	15	TRBD1	TRBJ1-2	TRBV29-1	TGCAGCGCAGGACCGGGACAGGGGGTTGGATATGGCTACACCTTC	CSAGPGQGVGYGYTF
many	11	.	TRBJ2-1	TRBV27	TGTGCCATCAAAGTCTACAATGAGCAGTTCTTC	CAIKVYNEQFF
.	14	.	TRBJ2-1	TRBV30	TGTGCCTGGATGTCCCTAGGAAGGGTCAAGGAGCAGTTCTTC	CAWMSLGRVKEQFF
many	12	.	TRBJ2-3	TRBV30	TGTGCCTGGAAGCCAAGCACAGATACGCAGTATTTT	CAWKPSTDTQYF
many	14	.	TRBJ2-5	TRBV5-1	TGCGCCAGCAGCTTGGGCCACGGTTCGGAGACCCAGTACTTC	CASSLGHGSETQYF
many	13	.	TRBJ2-5	TRBV5-4	TGTGCCAGCAGCTTGACCGGAGAAAGGACCCAGTACTTC	CASSLTGERTQYF
many	11	.	TRBJ2-3	TRBV15	TGCGCCACCTCTAGCACAGATACGCAGTATTTT	CATSSTDTQYF
many	13	.	TRBJ1-2	TRBV15	TGTGCCACCAGCAGAGTTGAGCGTTATGGCTACACCTTC	CATSRVERYGYTF
.	16	TRBD2	TRBJ2-1	TRBV5-5	TGTGCCAGCAGCTTGCCCGGGACTAGCGGGAGCTATGAGCAGTTCTTC	CASSLPGTSGSYEQFF
many	18	.	TRBJ1-5	TRBV4-2	TGTGCCAGCAGCCCCAATGGGCAGGGTGCTATGGGCAATCAGCCCCAGCATTTT	CASSPNGQGAMGNQPQHF
.	12	.	TRBJ1-2	TRBV29-1	TGCAGCGGCAAACAGGGCGCCGGGGGCTACACCTTC	CSGKQGAGGYTF
many	13	.	TRBJ2-2	TRBV12-3/TRBV12-4	TGTGCCAGCAGTTATTTGCTGACCGGGGAGCTGTTTTTT	CASSYLLTGELFF
.	15	.	TRBJ2-7	TRBV30	TGTGCCTGGAGTGTACTTTCACCCAACGCAGGCGAGCAGTACTTC	CAWSVLSPNAGEQYF
many	14	TRBD1	TRBJ1-1	TRBV5-5	TGTGCCAGCAGCTTAACAGGGGGCGCATCTGAAGCTTTCTTT	CASSLTGGASEAFF
few	16	.	TRBJ2-2	TRBV9	TGTGCCAGCAGCCCCGAGGTTGGGGGGAACACCGGGGAGCTGTTTTTT	CASSPEVGGNTGELFF
many	16	TRBD2	TRBJ2-7	TRBV10-3	TGTGCCATCAGTGAGTCGGGGGGGTCTGGCGCCTACGAGCAGTACTTC	CAISESGGSGAYEQYF
.	17	TRBD2	TRBJ2-3	TRBV4-1	TGCGCCAGCAGCCAAGACCCGGCCGAGCGGGGGCCAGATACGCAGTATTTT	CASSQDPAERGPDTQYF